These 12 T cell receptor beta chains were sequenced from one sample in a study of shared clonotypes between healthy human individuals. This table comes from immunoSEQ multiplex PCR, and its TCRdb copy is limited to in-frame clones, with some not included. The sample shows approximately 710,000 clones, 90% of them seen only once. The specimen was memory CD8+ T cells from PBMCs. Subset noted: CD45RO+ cells pooled with CCR7-negative TemRA cells. The receptors come from a man aged 18 to 29 in good health. Some clones in this sample may be carry-over from other donors' samples.

This clone is a singleton in its sample. The chain is built from TRBV27 and TRBJ2-7; 7 bases are a match to TRBD2. The germline CDR1 and CDR2 sequences are MNHEY and SMNVEV (reference sequence). With V trimmed by 1 base and J by 2 bases, 5 bases remained unmatched. The length of the CDR3 is 15 residues. CDR3 amino acids: CASSLYSSGAYEQYF. Here the CDR3 DNA reads TGTGCCAGCAGTTTATACTCTAGCGGAGCCTACGAGCAGTACTTC.

The genes are TRBV7-9 and TRBJ2-7; TRBD2 matches 10 bases. V lost 5 bases to trimming and J lost 3 bases; unmatched junction nucleotides: 19. This CDR3 is 19 amino acids long. The germline CDR1 and CDR2 sequences are SEHNR and FQNEAQ (reference sequence). The CDR3 DNA follows: TGTGCCAGCAGCCCATCCGGGACTAGCGAGTGGGGGGCCATCTACGAGCAGTACTTC. Encoded protein: CASSPSGTSEWGAIYEQYF.

Comment on this clone: One junction end disagrees with the germline gene, perhaps due to a read error. This CDR3 is also generated by other DNA sequences in the sample. The chain recombines TRBV7-9 with TRBJ2-3; 11 bases fit TRBD2. The CDR3 covers 15 residues. CDR1 is SEHNR and CDR2 is FQNEAQ in the germline V gene (reference sequence). Here the CDR3 reads CASSLTSGSQDTQYF. The CDR3, as DNA: TGCGCCAGCAGCTTAACTAGCGGGAGTCAAGATACGCAGTATTTT.

This clone was counted once. This rearrangement joins TRBV9 to TRBJ2-7; D gene unclear. CDR1 and CDR2 (germline): SGDLS, YYNGEE. V was cut by 4 bases and J by 2 bases, with 10 bases left in between. The CDR3 runs 13 residues. CDR3 sequence (DNA): TGTGCCAGCAGCCCCCTCCCCGCCTACGAGCAGTACTTC. This sequence encodes CASSPLPAYEQYF.

The rearrangement links TRBV5-5 to TRBJ2-7, with 11 bases identical to TRBD2. V lost 3 bases, J lost 1 base, and 6 bases stayed unmatched. Germline V gives CDR1 SGHKS, CDR2 YYEKEE (reference sequence). The CDR3 sequence is 16 residues long. CDR3 loop: CASSSLSSGRSYEQYF. In DNA, the CDR3 is TGTGCCAGCAGCTCCCTATCTAGCGGGAGGTCCTACGAGCAGTACTTC.

The chain combines TRBV27 with TRBJ2-7; D is possibly TRBD2 (6 bases). V lost 6 bases and J lost 6, with 12 bases in between. The CDR3 contains 12 residues. Per the germline V gene, CDR1 is MNHEY and CDR2 is SMNVEV (reference sequence). CDR3 DNA sequence: TGTGCCAGCAGCCCCCCCGGGGGCGAGCAGTACTTC. The encoded protein is CASSPPGGEQYF.

The CDR3 DNA sequence: TGCGCCAGCAGCGTGGGACTAGCGGGATGGGACGAGCAGTACTTC. Its protein is CASSVGLAGWDEQYF. This chain joins TRBV5-1 and TRBJ2-7; 13 nucleotides line up with TRBD2. This CDR3 has 15 amino acids. Per germline, CDR1 SGHRS and CDR2 YFSETQ. Trimming removed 4 bases from V and 5 bases from J; junction bases left unmatched: 6.

This rearrangement joins TRBV6-1 to TRBJ2-2; a possible D gene is TRBD1 (5 bases). Trimming shortened V by 6 bases and J by 0 bases, and 11 bases separated the two germline ends. The CDR3 totals 15 residues. Germline assignment: CDR1 MNHNS and CDR2 SASEGT. The CDR3 loop is CASRGAGSNTGELFF. The CDR3 nucleotides read TGTGCCAGCAGAGGGGCAGGGTCGAACACCGGGGAGCTGTTTTTT.

The chain links TRBV28 to TRBJ2-7; TRBD2 matches at 12 bases. CDR1 and CDR2 from the germline V gene are MDHEN and SYDVKM. The V gene end was trimmed by 2 bases and the J gene end by 3 bases; junction bases not matched to a gene: 11. CDR3 size: 18 residues. In DNA, the CDR3 is TGTGCCAGCAGTTTAAGGACTAGCGGGAAATTCTACCTCTACGAGCAGTACTTC. Amino acids: CASSLRTSGKFYLYEQYF.

A single count supports this clone. The chain recombines TRBV2 with TRBJ1-2; D might be TRBD1 (5 bases). Deletions cut 3 bases from V and 6 bases from J, with 14 bases between. CDR3 size: 14 residues. Germline V gives CDR1 SNHLY, CDR2 FYNNEI. CDR3 DNA sequence: TGTGCCAGCAGTGACTCGGGCAGGGCCAATGGCTACACCTTC. Protein: CASSDSGRANGYTF.

V gene TRBV7-9 combines with J gene TRBJ2-7; TRBD2 aligns across 11 bases. Germline CDR1 reads SEHNR; CDR2 reads FQNEAQ (reference sequence). Trimming removed 4 bases from V and 0 bases from J; junction bases left unmatched: 8. The CDR3 totals 17 residues. The CDR3: CASSSFIAGGASYEQYF. DNA of the CDR3: TGTGCCAGCAGCTCATTTATAGCGGGAGGGGCCTCCTACGAGCAGTACTTC.

As for this clone: The sample contains more than one DNA sequence encoding this CDR3. The rearrangement links TRBV29-1 to TRBJ2-1; D perhaps matches TRBD2 (6 bases). CDR3 length equals 13 residues. The germline gives CDR1 SQVTM, CDR2 ANQGSEA. V dropped 6 bases and J dropped 2 bases, with 11 bases sitting between them. CDR3: CSVRDRTYNEQFF. The CDR3 nucleotides are TGCAGCGTGCGGGACCGAACCTACAATGAGCAGTTCTTC.